Below, 26 T cell receptor beta chains from the same sample are listed, as sequenced in a study of T cell responses to AZD1222 COVID-19 vaccine. TCRdb keeps only in-frame clones here, not all; method: immunoSEQ multiplex PCR. This table holds over 130,000 clones, around 89% found once. Specimen: peripheral blood, collected on day 0 of AZD1222 vaccination. These receptors all come from an adult in good health.

The rearrangement links TRBV2 to TRBJ2-1; 9 nucleotides align to TRBD2. The ends lost 8 bases at V and 8 bases at J; junction bases unmatched: 13. This CDR3 contains 15 residues. Looked up from germline, CDR1 is SNHLY and CDR2 is FYNNEI. The CDR3 reads CASYNHVAGVDEQFF. DNA of the CDR3: TGTGCCAGCTACAACCATGTAGCGGGAGTAGATGAGCAGTTCTTC.

The V gene is TRBV6-1, the J gene TRBJ1-2; 8 nucleotides align to TRBD1. CDR1 MNHNS and CDR2 SASEGT come from the germline V gene. The V segment lost 0 bases and the J segment 4 bases; nucleotides outside the gene matches: 1. This CDR3 region has 14 residues. Here the CDR3 reads CASSEAGTGYGYTF. CDR3 coding DNA: TGTGCCAGCAGTGAAGCGGGGACAGGCTATGGCTACACCTTC.

The chain joins TRBV30 to TRBJ2-7; 7 nucleotides match TRBD1. Germline loops: CDR1 GTSNPN, CDR2 SVGIG (reference sequence). The CDR3 has 14 amino acids. V shed 1 base and J 1 base; nucleotides not matched to a gene: 4. The chain's CDR3 is CAWSEGGSSYEQYF. The CDR3 region has the DNA TGTGCCTGGAGTGAAGGGGGCAGTTCCTACGAGCAGTACTTC.

The rearrangement links TRBV4-2 to TRBJ2-3, with TRBD2 matching 9 bases. The trim removed 1 base at V and 3 bases at J, leaving 8 bases unmatched. Germline CDR1 reads LGHNA; CDR2 reads YNFKEQ. The CDR3 is made up of 17 amino acids. The chain's CDR3 is CASSQVLAGLGTDTQYF. CDR3 coding DNA: TGTGCCAGCAGCCAAGTACTAGCGGGCCTAGGGACAGATACGCAGTATTTT.

The rearrangement links TRBV5-6 to TRBJ1-1, with D unresolved. CDR1 is SGHDT, CDR2 YYEEEE, per germline. V lost 4 bases and J lost 3, with 13 bases in between. This CDR3 has 14 residues. CDR3 sequence (DNA): TGTGCCAGCAGCCTGGGTTTCGGGTACACTGAAGCTTTCTTT. Translating it yields CASSLGFGYTEAFF.

The DNA for the CDR3 is TGTGCCAGCACAACGAGGTTCGGGGGGAGCTCCTACGAGCAGTACTTC. This sequence encodes CASTTRFGGSSYEQYF. The rearrangement links TRBV27 to TRBJ2-7, with 7 bases that match TRBD2. J gave up 0 bases and V 7 bases, and 12 bases lay outside the gene matches. The CDR3 sequence is 16 residues long. The germline V gene encodes CDR1 MNHEY and CDR2 SMNVEV (reference sequence).

This clone was seen only a few times. One junction end does not reproduce the germline sequence, and a read error may be involved. This sequence joins TRBV7-7 and TRBJ2-2; D is ambiguous. This CDR3 comprises 14 residues. Germline V lookup: CDR1 SSHAT, CDR2 FNYEAQ (reference sequence). The CDR3 reads CASSPQFTTGELFF. CDR3 nucleotide sequence: TGTGCTAGCAGCCCGCAGTTTACCACCGGGGAGCTGTTTTTT.

The chain joins TRBV9 to TRBJ2-3, with 8 bases fitting TRBD2. Unmatched junction bases numbered 3, after V lost 6 bases and J lost 0 bases. The CDR3 runs to 14 residues. CDR1 is SGDLS and CDR2 is YYNGEE in the germline V gene. The CDR3 reads CASNSGISTDTQYF. The CDR3 DNA sequence: TGTGCCAGCAATAGCGGGATAAGCACAGATACGCAGTATTTT.

This clone was recorded only once. This chain links TRBV7-9 with TRBJ2-1, with unresolved D. CDR3 length: 11 amino acids. Trimming removed 3 bases from V and 8 bases from J, with 5 bases in between. CDR1 SEHNR and CDR2 FQNEAQ come from the germline V gene (reference sequence). CDR3 loop: CASSFFDEQFF. DNA for the CDR3: TGTGCCAGCAGCTTTTTTGATGAGCAGTTCTTC.

The rearrangement uses TRBV10-3 and TRBJ2-7; 7 positions match TRBD2. V dropped 3 bases and J dropped 7; count of bases not matched to a gene: 9. Germline loops: CDR1 ENHRY, CDR2 SYGVKD. This CDR3 is built from 14 residues. CDR3 bases: TGTGCCATCAGTGAAGTGGGAGGGCCGGAAGAGCAGTACTTC. Residues: CAISEVGGPEEQYF.

This clone was detected a few times. The DNA for the CDR3 is TGCACCAGCAGCCACTTGGGACCCCCCAATCAGCCCCAGCATTTT. Translation: CTSSHLGPPNQPQHF. This chain joins TRBV1 and TRBJ1-5. TRBV1 is flagged as a pseudogene. The CDR3 has 15 residues.

The rearrangement links TRBV6-5 to TRBJ1-1; 7 nucleotides line up with TRBD1. The trim removed 1 base at V and 5 bases at J, leaving 10 bases unmatched. The germline gives CDR1 MNHEY, CDR2 SVGAGI. The CDR3 has 16 residues. The CDR3 loop is CASSYLQGRVGTEAFF. In nucleotides, the CDR3 is TGTGCCAGCAGTTACTTACAGGGGCGAGTAGGAACTGAAGCTTTCTTT.

The rearrangement links TRBV7-8 to TRBJ1-5; no definite D call. In germline, CDR1 is SGHVS, CDR2 FQNEAQ. CDR3 length equals 15 residues. Trimming took 3 bases from V and 0 from J, leaving 9 bases between them. The CDR3 DNA reads TGTGCCAGCAGCTTGAAACGATTTAGCAATCAGCCCCAGCATTTT. This gives the protein CASSLKRFSNQPQHF.

In this sample, this clone turned up once. This chain joins TRBV7-2 and TRBJ2-7; 10 positions agree with TRBD1. Germline CDR1 and CDR2: SGHTA and FQGNSA. Trimming cost V 3 bases and J 2 bases; bases outside gene matches: 10. The CDR3 is made up of 17 amino acids. The CDR3 DNA sequence: TGTGCCAGCAGCTTGTTCTCCATTGGACAGGGGGCCTACGAGCAGTACTTC. It is translated as CASSLFSIGQGAYEQYF.

This sequence joins TRBV29-1 and TRBJ2-7; 11 bases line up with TRBD1. The CDR3 spans 15 residues. With 2 bases clipped from V and 6 bases from J, the junction kept 9 bases outside the gene matches. CDR1 and CDR2 from the germline V gene are SQVTM and ANQGSEA. The CDR3: CSVEYAGQGDAEQYF. The CDR3 DNA sequence: TGCAGCGTTGAATATGCGGGACAGGGGGATGCCGAGCAGTACTTC.

The CDR3 protein is CASRVRQEETQYF. In nucleotides, the CDR3 is TGCGCCAGCAGGGTCCGACAGGAAGAGACCCAGTACTTC. This chain joins TRBV10-2 and TRBJ2-5; weak D call: TRBD1 (6 bases). The CDR3 contains 13 residues. The V gene lost 6 bases and the J gene lost 3 bases, with 11 bases spanning the gap. In germline, CDR1 is WSHSY, CDR2 SAAADI.

The V and J genes are TRBV6-1 and TRBJ2-5; D gene unclear. CDR1 MNHNS and CDR2 SASEGT come from the germline V gene. This CDR3 has 15 amino acids. V lost 0 bases and J lost 5, with 13 bases in between. CDR3 sequence (DNA): TGTGCCAGCAGTGAAGCGCTCGATGGTCCGGAGACCCAGTACTTC. Its translation is CASSEALDGPETQYF.

On this clone: Other DNA sequences in the sample encode the same CDR3. The chain employs TRBV6-5 and TRBJ1-6; D unresolved. V was cut by 6 bases and J by 4 bases, with 7 bases left in between. The germline V gene encodes CDR1 MNHEY and CDR2 SVGAGI. The CDR3 consists of 13 residues. This CDR3 reads CASSREYNSPLHF. Written as DNA, the CDR3 is TGTGCCAGCAGCAGAGAATATAATTCACCCCTCCACTTT.

The chain employs TRBV3-1 (or the pseudogene TRBV3-2) and TRBJ1-1, with D perhaps matching TRBD1 (6 bases). Per germline, CDR1 LGHDT and CDR2 YNNKEL (reference sequence). V gave up 2 bases and J gave up 0 bases, with 10 bases separating them. This CDR3 contains 15 residues. Here the CDR3 DNA reads TGTGCCAGCAGCCAATTGACAGGAATGAACACTGAAGCTTTCTTT. Translated, it gives CASSQLTGMNTEAFF.

V is TRBV7-3 and J is TRBJ1-1; unclear D gene. V dropped 0 bases and J dropped 8 bases, with 13 bases sitting between them. The CDR3 covers 14 residues. Germline CDR1 and CDR2: SGHTA and FQGTGA. The CDR3 DNA reads TGTGCCAGCAGCTTAACGTCGGGGAGGACCGAAGCTTTCTTT. This encodes CASSLTSGRTEAFF.

This clone was seen a single time. The chain uses TRBV6-2 or TRBV6-3 and TRBJ1-5; TRBD1 might be the D (6 bases). CDR1 and CDR2 (germline): MNHEY, SVGEGT. V was trimmed by 6 bases and J by 2 bases, leaving 14 bases between them. This CDR3 contains 15 residues. The CDR3 here is CASSPQTGGNQPQHF. Here the CDR3 DNA reads TGTGCCAGCAGCCCTCAGACAGGTGGCAATCAGCCCCAGCATTTT.

The chain is built from TRBV30 and TRBJ2-7; D uncertain. CDR1 and CDR2 from the germline V gene are GTSNPN and SVGIG (reference sequence). Trimming took 2 bases from V and 2 from J, leaving 16 bases between them. The CDR3 sequence is 15 residues long. The DNA of the CDR3 is TGTGCCTGGAGTCCAAGGAGACTTACTACCTACGAGCAGTACTTC. It codes for CAWSPRRLTTYEQYF.

This sequence joins TRBV7-2 and TRBJ2-5; unclear D gene. The V end was cut by 3 bases, the J end by 2 bases, with 4 bases between. Germline loops: CDR1 SGHTA, CDR2 FQGNSA. This CDR3 spans 12 amino acids. In DNA, the CDR3 is TGTGCCAGCAGCTTTCCTCAAGAGACCCAGTACTTC. It is translated as CASSFPQETQYF.

This chain joins TRBV27 and TRBJ1-5; D call uncertain. V lost 6 bases to trimming and J lost 0 bases, with 21 bases between them. The CDR3 consists of 18 residues. Germline CDR1 and CDR2: MNHEY and SMNVEV (reference sequence). The CDR3 spells CASSWDSDGLHSNQPQHF. The CDR3 region has the DNA TGTGCCAGCAGCTGGGATTCCGACGGACTACATAGCAATCAGCCCCAGCATTTT.

V and J are TRBV28 and TRBJ1-2; TRBD1 matches 12 bases. Germline V gene sequence: CDR1 MDHEN, CDR2 SYDVKM. J gave up 4 bases and V 3 bases, and 6 bases lay outside the gene matches. This CDR3 has 16 residues. CDR3 DNA: TGTGCCAGCAGTTTGGCATCGGGACAGGGGGCCTATGGCTACACCTTC. Translated, it gives CASSLASGQGAYGYTF.

The chain has TRBV18 and TRBJ1-4; maybe TRBD1 (5 bases). The CDR3 spans 16 residues. Trimming removed 3 bases from V and 8 bases from J, with 19 bases in between. CDR1 KGHSH and CDR2 LQKENI come from the germline V gene. DNA for the CDR3: TGTGCCAGCTCACCCGTCCGGAGAGGGGATAAAGAAAAACTGTTTTTT. Its protein product is CASSPVRRGDKEKLFF.